This paragraph reports one T cell receptor (beta chain). This record comes from a study of cytomegalovirus exposure and HLA in healthy donors. The overall study: Researchers previously reported finding fewer than 140 million unique TCR beta sequences from roughly 180 million T cells.

Germline V gene data show CDR1 as LGHNA and CDR2 as YNFKEQ. The CDR3 is 14 residues long. V was cut by 3 bases and J by 2 bases, with 10 bases left in between. The PCR employed 60 Vbeta primers together with 13 Jbeta primers. The repertoire was sequenced with immunoSEQ multiplex PCR; TCRdb's copy has only in-frame clones and lacks some. The sample consists of more than 150,000 clones, 79% of them appearing once. This clonotype originated in a girl aged 5-17 years in good health and CMV-seropositive. J is TRBJ1-2 and V is TRBV4-2, with unresolved D. The sample comprised PBMCs. As DNA, the CDR3 is TGTGCCAGCAGCCAGGACTCCTTGAACTATGGCTACACCTTC. Translated, it gives CASSQDSLNYGYTF.